This entry describes one T cell receptor (beta chain). Using immunoSEQ multiplex PCR, the repertoire was profiled, and TCRdb retains in-frame clones only, with some absent. The sample records about 1.1 million clones, approximately 80% being singletons. The data belong to a study of shared clonotypes between healthy human individuals. Germline V gene data show CDR1 as SEHNR and CDR2 as FQNEAQ (reference sequence). Trimming removed 5 bases from V and 0 bases from J; junction bases left unmatched: 4. The CDR3 has 15 amino acids. Caucasian adults residing in Nashville, Tennessee made up all the donors. Sequenced input: memory CD4+ T cells from PBMCs. This sample's subset: CD45RA-negative fraction. The clonotype was recovered from a man aged 18 to 30 in good health. Some clones in this sample may be carry-over from other donors' samples. This chain connects TRBV7-9 to TRBJ1-3, with 7 bases aligning to TRBD1. CDR3 nucleotide sequence: TGTGCCAGCAGCCCGGGACAGCTCTCTGGAAACACCATATATTTT. Amino acids: CASSPGQLSGNTIYF.